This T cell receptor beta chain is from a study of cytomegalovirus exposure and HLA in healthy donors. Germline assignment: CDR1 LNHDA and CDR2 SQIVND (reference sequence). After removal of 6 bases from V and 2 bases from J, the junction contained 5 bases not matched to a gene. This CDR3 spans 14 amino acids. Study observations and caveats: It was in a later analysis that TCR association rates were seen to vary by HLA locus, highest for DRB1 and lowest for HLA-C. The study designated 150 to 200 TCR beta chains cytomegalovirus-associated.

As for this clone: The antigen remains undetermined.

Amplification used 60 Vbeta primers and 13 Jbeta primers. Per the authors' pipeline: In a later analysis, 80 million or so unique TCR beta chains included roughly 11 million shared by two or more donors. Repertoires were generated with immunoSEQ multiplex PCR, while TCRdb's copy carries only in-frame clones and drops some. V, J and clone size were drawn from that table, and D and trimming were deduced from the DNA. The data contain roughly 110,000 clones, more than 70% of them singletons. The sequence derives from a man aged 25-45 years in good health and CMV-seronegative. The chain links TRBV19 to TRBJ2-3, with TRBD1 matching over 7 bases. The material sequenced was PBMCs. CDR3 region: CASRGQPLTDTQYF. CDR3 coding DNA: TGTGCCAGTAGGGGACAGCCTCTCACAGATACGCAGTATTTT.